The sequence of this TCR beta chain was determined in a study of cytomegalovirus exposure and HLA in healthy donors. Researchers ran the PCR with 60 Vbeta and 13 Jbeta primers. Libraries were prepared by immunoSEQ multiplex PCR; TCRdb keeps only in-frame clonotypes and omits some of them. The sample yields 240,000 or so clones, 75% to 85% seen once. Overall study results and limits: Sequencing depth across donors, presence/absence analyses assumed, was roughly uniform.

Concerning this clone: No antigen is known for it.

V trimming: 0 bases; J trimming: 8 bases; junction bases outside the gene matches: 4. From germline, CDR1 is SGHDT and CDR2 YYEEEE. The CDR3 extends over 13 amino acids. V usage is TRBV5-6 and J usage is TRBJ1-2; 7 nucleotides align to TRBD1. This receptor was identified in a woman aged 60-75 years in good health and CMV-seropositive. The sample comprised PBMCs. The CDR3 region has the DNA TGTGCCAGCAGCTTGGCTGCGACAGGGGGCTACACCTTC. Its protein is CASSLAATGGYTF.